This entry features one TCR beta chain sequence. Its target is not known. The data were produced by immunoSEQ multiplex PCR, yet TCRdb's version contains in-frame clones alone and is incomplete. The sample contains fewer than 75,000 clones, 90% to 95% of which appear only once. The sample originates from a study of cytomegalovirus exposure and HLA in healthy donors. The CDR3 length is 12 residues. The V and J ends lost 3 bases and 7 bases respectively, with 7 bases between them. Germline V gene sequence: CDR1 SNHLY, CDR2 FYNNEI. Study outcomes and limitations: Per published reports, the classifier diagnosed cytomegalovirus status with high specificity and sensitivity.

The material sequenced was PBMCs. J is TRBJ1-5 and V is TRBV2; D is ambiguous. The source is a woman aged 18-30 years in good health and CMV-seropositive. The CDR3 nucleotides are TGTGCCAGCAGTGAGGGCCAGCAGCCCCAGCATTTT. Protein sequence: CASSEGQQPQHF.